Presented here are 27 T cell receptor beta chains from one specimen sequenced in a study of shared clonotypes between healthy human individuals. The repertoire was sequenced with immunoSEQ multiplex PCR; TCRdb's copy has only in-frame clones and lacks some. Of about 2.3 million clones in the sample, 85% to 95% are singletons; the top ten hold 0.39%. Sequences were obtained from naive CD4+ T cells from PBMCs. The sample's subset: CD45RA+ positively selected. The receptors shown here come from a man in his late teens or twenties in good health. Some clones in this sample may be carry-over from other donors' samples.

This chain joins TRBV5-6 and TRBJ2-1, with 8 bases lining up with TRBD2. This CDR3 is built from 15 residues. V lost 1 base and J lost 2; bases outside the gene matches: 2. CDR1 and CDR2 from the germline V gene are SGHDT and YYEEEE. CDR3 amino acids: CASSLRGRTYNEQFF. The CDR3 DNA sequence: TGTGCCAGCAGCTTGCGCGGGAGGACCTACAATGAGCAGTTCTTC. The full variable domain, completed using reference TRBV5-6 and TRBJ2-1, is DAGVTQSPTHLIKTRGQQVTLRCSPKSGHDTVSWYQQALGQGPQFIFQYYEEEERQRGNFPDRFSGHQFPNYSSELNVNALLLGDSALYLCASSLRGRTYNEQFFGPGTRLTVL.

Comment on this clone: Other DNA sequences in this sample translate to the same CDR3. The gene calls are TRBV19 and TRBJ1-5, with D uncertain. Trimming pared 6 bases from V and 7 bases from J, leaving 10 bases between. The CDR3 runs 12 residues. Germline V CDR1 and CDR2: LNHDA, SQIVND (reference sequence). CDR3 in DNA: TGTGCCAGTAGCCCCCTGGGGCAGCCCCAGCATTTT. Protein sequence: CASSPLGQPQHF.

This clone was picked up a small number of times. The chain carries TRBV30 and TRBJ1-1; 8 positions match TRBD1. Trimming took 0 bases from V and 4 from J; bases not matched to a gene: 10. The CDR3 sequence is 16 residues long. Germline values: CDR1 GTSNPN, CDR2 SVGIG (reference sequence). The chain's CDR3 is CAWSVFGQGWVTEAFF. The CDR3 nucleotides are TGTGCCTGGAGTGTTTTCGGACAGGGATGGGTCACTGAAGCTTTCTTT.

The genes are TRBV27 and TRBJ1-1, with 11 nucleotides matching TRBD1. Trimming took 4 bases from V and 6 from J; bases not matched to a gene: 1. There are 13 residues in the CDR3. CDR1 and CDR2 (germline): MNHEY, SMNVEV (reference sequence). The CDR3 is CASSWTGGPEAFF. CDR3 bases: TGTGCCAGCAGTTGGACAGGGGGCCCTGAAGCTTTCTTT.

This clone has a single count. V and J are TRBV5-5 and TRBJ1-2; weak D call: TRBD1 (6 bases). Deletions cut 4 bases from V and 1 base from J, with 20 bases between. The CDR3 is 17 amino acids. Germline V gene lookup returns CDR1 SGHKS and CDR2 YYEKEE (reference sequence). Written as DNA, the CDR3 is TGTGCCAGCAGCGGGGTTCCGACAGGTGGGATTAACTATGGCTACACCTTC. This translates into CASSGVPTGGINYGYTF.

The chain is built from TRBV13 and TRBJ2-7; D call uncertain. The CDR3 has 15 amino acids. Germline V CDR1 and CDR2: PRHDT, FYEKMQ (reference sequence). Trimming took off 1 base at V and 0 bases at J, with 10 bases between the two ends. CDR3 sequence: CASSLAGRSSYEQYF. DNA for the CDR3: TGTGCCAGCAGCTTAGCGGGCCGGAGCTCCTACGAGCAGTACTTC.

This chain connects TRBV9 to TRBJ1-3; D is unresolved. The germline gives CDR1 SGDLS, CDR2 YYNGEE. V lost 0 bases, J lost 0 bases, and 13 bases lay in between. The CDR3 is made up of 17 amino acids. DNA of the CDR3: TGTGCCAGCAGCGTAGTTCCACTGCGAAGCTCTGGAAACACCATATATTTT. This gives the protein CASSVVPLRSSGNTIYF. The complete variable domain, with remaining parts taken from reference TRBV9 and TRBJ1-3, reads DSGVTQTPKHLITATGQRVTLRCSPRSGDLSVYWYQQSLDQGLQFLIQYYNGEERAKGNILERFSAQQFPDLHSELNLSSLELGDSALYFCASSVVPLRSSGNTIYFGEGSWLTVV.

The CDR3 DNA reads as TGTGCCAGCAGCTTACCCGGGGGGGAGGGAGATACGCAGTATTTT. It translates to CASSLPGGEGDTQYF. The V call is TRBV5-4, the J call TRBJ2-3; 8 bases align to TRBD2. Trimming at V came to 2 bases and at J to 5 bases, leaving 7 bases not matched to a gene. The CDR3 spans 15 residues. The germline V gene encodes CDR1 SGHNT and CDR2 YYREEE (reference sequence). Full variable domain (remainder filled in from reference TRBV5-4 and TRBJ2-3): ETGVTQSPTHLIKTRGQQVTLRCSSQSGHNTVSWYQQALGQGPQFIFQYYREEENGRGNFPPRFSGLQFPNYSSELNVNALELDDSALYLCASSLPGGEGDTQYFGPGTRLTVL.

The CDR3 here is CAWSVLANPNYGYTF. Written as DNA, the CDR3 is TGTGCCTGGAGTGTACTGGCCAATCCTAACTATGGCTACACCTTC. This rearrangement joins TRBV30 to TRBJ1-2; D not resolved. CDR1 and CDR2 (germline): GTSNPN, SVGIG (reference sequence). The V end lost 0 bases, the J end lost 0 bases, and 11 bases lay between the germline ends. The CDR3 length is 15 residues.

This rearrangement joins TRBV19 to TRBJ2-5, with 7 bases identical to TRBD1. The CDR3 runs 16 residues. The V gene end was trimmed by 3 bases and the J gene end by 4 bases; junction bases not matched to a gene: 11. From germline, CDR1 is LNHDA and CDR2 SQIVND (reference sequence). The CDR3 DNA reads as TGTGCCAGTAGTATCTGGGACAGCCCAACACGAGAGACCCAGTACTTC. It codes for CASSIWDSPTRETQYF.

This chain links TRBV7-2 with TRBJ1-1; D gene uncertain. Germline CDR1 SGHTA, CDR2 FQGNSA. The CDR3 runs 15 residues. Trimming removed 8 bases from V and 2 bases from J, with 18 bases in between. The CDR3 DNA reads as TGTGCCAGCGGCATTTTTCGGGTGCCAAACACTGAAGCTTTCTTT. Protein product: CASGIFRVPNTEAFF.

This rearrangement joins TRBV5-1 to TRBJ2-3; weak D call: TRBD1 (6 bases). The germline V gene encodes CDR1 SGHRS and CDR2 YFSETQ. V lost 1 base to trimming and J lost 5 bases, with 14 bases between them. The CDR3 is made up of 15 amino acids. In DNA form, the CDR3 reads TGCGCCAGCAGCTTGTATGGGGGCGCGGAAGATACGCAGTATTTT. Residues: CASSLYGGAEDTQYF.

This chain joins TRBV5-1 and TRBJ2-6, with a possible D match to TRBD1 (6 bases). CDR1 SGHRS and CDR2 YFSETQ come from the germline V gene. The CDR3 length is 17 residues. V was cut by 3 bases and J by 0 bases, with 13 bases left in between. The CDR3 loop is CASSSGQLISGANVLTF. The CDR3 DNA reads as TGCGCCAGCAGCTCGGGACAACTAATCTCTGGGGCCAACGTCCTGACTTTC.

This chain connects TRBV14 to TRBJ1-1; D gene ambiguous. The CDR3 is made up of 13 amino acids. Trimming removed 2 bases at V and 4 bases at J, with 8 bases between. Germline CDR1 SGHDN, CDR2 FVKESK. Here the CDR3 DNA reads TGTGCCAGCAGCCAAAATATCCCCACTGAAGCTTTCTTT. Encoded protein: CASSQNIPTEAFF.

Comment on this clone: This sample includes further DNA sequences coding for the same CDR3. The V call is TRBV18, the J call TRBJ1-1; D is undetermined. V lost 0 bases to trimming and J lost 1 base, with 6 bases between them. The V gene's germline CDR1 is KGHSH and CDR2 LQKENI. The CDR3 is 14 residues long. The CDR3 reads CASSPPPGNTEAFF. CDR3 nucleotide sequence: TGTGCCAGCTCACCACCGCCTGGGAACACTGAAGCTTTCTTT. Full variable domain (remainder filled in from reference TRBV18 and TRBJ1-1): NAGVMQNPRHLVRRRGQEARLRCSPMKGHSHVYWYRQLPEEGLKFMVYLQKENIIDESGMPKERFSAEFPKEGPSILRIQQVVRGDSAAYFCASSPPPGNTEAFFGQGTRLTVV.

The CDR3 sequence is CASRVTGGADGYTF. CDR3 DNA: TGTGCCAGCAGAGTGACAGGGGGCGCAGATGGCTACACCTTC. The chain has TRBV2 and TRBJ1-2; 10 bases are shared with TRBD1. The ends lost 6 bases at V and 6 bases at J; junction bases unmatched: 7. The CDR3 extends over 14 amino acids. The germline CDR1 and CDR2 sequences are SNHLY and FYNNEI.

Note on this clone: Other nucleotide sequences from this sample produce the same CDR3. The rearrangement uses TRBV5-1 and TRBJ2-1, with a possible D match to TRBD2 (6 bases). With 4 bases removed from V and 3 bases from J, the gap between germline ends came to 14 bases. Germline assignment: CDR1 SGHRS and CDR2 YFSETQ. The CDR3 spans 15 residues. CDR3 region: CASSLGGRGYNEQFF. For the CDR3, the DNA is TGCGCCAGCAGCCTAGGAGGGCGAGGCTACAATGAGCAGTTCTTC.

The chain uses TRBV7-8 and TRBJ1-1; TRBD1 might be the D (5 bases). This CDR3 is 13 amino acids long. CDR1 and CDR2 from the germline V gene are SGHVS and FQNEAQ. V shed 5 bases and J shed 10 bases, with 17 bases lying between them. CDR3 bases: TGTGCCAGCAGCCCACAAGGAGGGGTGGGAGCTTTCTTT. Protein product: CASSPQGGVGAFF.

This rearrangement joins TRBV19 to TRBJ1-5; D call uncertain. Germline V gives CDR1 LNHDA, CDR2 SQIVND (reference sequence). Deletions cut 7 bases from V and 0 bases from J, with 19 bases between. The length of the CDR3 is 17 residues. The CDR3 spells CASTPGGGKDSNQPQHF. CDR3 in DNA: TGTGCCAGTACTCCGGGTGGAGGGAAAGATAGCAATCAGCCCCAGCATTTT. The variable domain in full, completed from reference TRBV19 and TRBJ1-5, reads DGGITQSPKYLFRKEGQNVTLSCEQNLNHDAMYWYRQDPGQGLRLIYYSQIVNDFQKGDIAEGYSVSREKKESFPLTVTSAQKNPTAFYLCASTPGGGKDSNQPQHFGDGTRLSIL.

The chain couples TRBV28 to TRBJ2-7, with D possibly matching TRBD1 (5 bases). Trimming cost V 2 bases and J 2 bases, with 7 bases left between them. The CDR3 loop spans 13 amino acids. Per germline, CDR1 MDHEN and CDR2 SYDVKM. This CDR3 reads CASSLGAPYEQYF. The CDR3 DNA is TGTGCCAGCAGTTTAGGGGCCCCCTACGAGCAGTACTTC.

The V call is TRBV28, the J call TRBJ1-2; 9 nucleotides agree with TRBD1. This CDR3 is built from 12 residues. In germline, CDR1 is MDHEN, CDR2 SYDVKM. The ends lost 7 bases at V and 13 bases at J; junction bases unmatched: 10. The CDR3 DNA sequence: TGTGCCAGCACTCCAGGGGGACAGGGTGTCACCTTC. It yields the protein CASTPGGQGVTF.

The chain combines TRBV5-3 with TRBJ2-1, with TRBD2 identical over 8 bases. TRBV5-3 is classed as an ORF, of uncertain function. V trimming: 2 bases; J trimming: 0 bases; junction bases outside the gene matches: 10. The CDR3 is 18 residues long. CDR3 coding DNA: TGTGCCAGAAGCTTTTCTAGGTTTAGCGGGGCCTCCTACAATGAGCAGTTCTTC. Its protein product is CARSFSRFSGASYNEQFF.

This clone was detected only once. The CDR3 DNA is TGTGCCATCGGACAAGATAGCAATCAGCCCCAGCATTTT. It yields the protein CAIGQDSNQPQHF. This chain links TRBV10-3 with TRBJ1-5, with D tentatively TRBD1 (5 bases). CDR1 is ENHRY and CDR2 is SYGVKD in the germline V gene. The CDR3 spans 13 residues. V was trimmed by 8 bases and J by 0 bases, leaving 8 bases between them.

The CDR3 is CASSGRLAGGNEQFF. The DNA for the CDR3 is TGTGCCAGCAGCGGCCGACTAGCGGGAGGCAATGAGCAGTTCTTC. The chain joins TRBV7-3 to TRBJ2-1; TRBD2 aligns across 13 bases. Germline V lookup: CDR1 SGHTA, CDR2 FQGTGA. Trimming removed 5 bases from V and 6 bases from J; junction bases left unmatched: 4. The CDR3 has 15 residues.

This chain uses TRBV6-1 with TRBJ2-1; D unclear. Germline V gives CDR1 MNHNS, CDR2 SASEGT. Trimming cost V 0 bases and J 4 bases, with 7 bases left between them. The CDR3 contains 14 residues. This chain's CDR3 is CASSEAEIYNEQFF. The CDR3 DNA is TGTGCCAGCAGTGAAGCGGAGATTTACAATGAGCAGTTCTTC.

The CDR3: CASSFLTGAFF. The CDR3 bases are TGTGCCAGCAGTTTCCTTACCGGAGCTTTCTTT. The chain employs TRBV28 and TRBJ1-1; D is unresolved. This CDR3 has 11 residues. Trimming removed 3 bases at V and 10 bases at J, with 9 bases between. Germline V gene data show CDR1 as MDHEN and CDR2 as SYDVKM.

This rearrangement joins TRBV7-6 to TRBJ2-1, with 7 bases fitting TRBD2. The J segment lost 3 bases and the V segment lost 5 bases, leaving 10 bases of the junction unmatched. Germline CDR1 and CDR2: SGHVS and FNYEAQ. CDR3 length equals 16 residues. The DNA of the CDR3 is TGTGCCAGCAGCCAAACTAGCGTCGGCCTCTACAATGAGCAGTTCTTC. It is translated as CASSQTSVGLYNEQFF.